This entry concerns a single T cell receptor beta chain. In the authors' methods: Reference gene primer amplification gave estimated nucleated cell counts. TCRdb's table, derived via immunoSEQ multiplex PCR, lists solely in-frame clones and lacks some. From that table come the V and J calls and clone size; the DNA was used to work out D and trimming. The profile shows 120,000 to 150,000 clones, roughly 80% of them singletons. This sample stems from a study of blood T cell repertoires in COVID-19. Study-level information: Collection of acute and convalescent COVID-19 samples took place in the United States, Italy and Spain. PBMCs, B-cell-depleted T cells, or T cells were the source of the cDNA or gDNA that made up the material.

The CDR3 spans 14 residues. Germline lookup yields CDR1 LNHDA and CDR2 SQIVND (reference sequence). The J segment lost 7 bases and the V segment lost 5 bases, leaving 7 bases of the junction unmatched. The clonotype was recovered from a human donor with acute or convalescent COVID-19. The donor label of this sample is uncertain. Specimen: peripheral blood. This chain joins TRBV19 and TRBJ2-1; 8 nucleotides agree with TRBD2. The CDR3 DNA follows: TGTGCCAGTAGTTATAGCGGGGCCGTTAATGAGCAGTTCTTC. Protein product: CASSYSGAVNEQFF.